A selection of T cell receptor beta chains follows, all from one sample in a study of OX40 agonist ivuxolimab in advanced cancers. Profiled with immunoSEQ multiplex PCR; TCRdb holds only in-frame clones, not every one. The profile shows about 53,000 clones, approximately 90% of them singletons. Sequenced material: CD4+ or CD8+ T cells sorted from blood, taken in a trial of the OX40 agonist ivuxolimab. The source is an adult with an advanced solid tumor such as melanoma, head and neck, liver or kidney cancer. The CDR3 runs from the conserved cysteine through the conserved F or W. D genes are given only for firm matches. A clone size is listed for some rows: how often the clone was seen (once, few, many), or a class if it is expanded.

clone_size: -; d_call: -; j_call: TRBJ1-4; v_call: TRBV19; cdr3_nt: TGTGCCAGTAGTAGGGCAGACTTTAATGAAAAACTGTTTTTT; cdr3_aa: CASSRADFNEKLFF
clone_size: -; d_call: -; j_call: TRBJ2-6; v_call: TRBV6-6; cdr3_nt: TGTGCCAGCAGGGTCTCTGGGGCCAACGTCCTGACTTTC; cdr3_aa: CASRVSGANVLTF
clone_size: -; d_call: -; j_call: TRBJ1-4; v_call: TRBV14; cdr3_nt: TGTGCCAGCAGCCAGAGGTACGGAGATGAAAAACTGTTTTTT; cdr3_aa: CASSQRYGDEKLFF
clone_size: -; d_call: TRBD2; j_call: TRBJ2-3; v_call: TRBV11-1; cdr3_nt: TGTGCCAGCAACGCCCGCGGGAGTGGCGCAGATACGCAGTATTTT; cdr3_aa: CASNARGSGADTQYF
clone_size: -; d_call: -; j_call: TRBJ2-7; v_call: TRBV6-5; cdr3_nt: TGTGCCAGCAGACCCCGAGACGCCGATAGGGGGTACTTC; cdr3_aa: CASRPRDADRGYF
clone_size: few; d_call: -; j_call: TRBJ1-1; v_call: TRBV18; cdr3_nt: TGTGCCAGCTCACCACCTGGACAGAACACTGAAGCTTTCTTT; cdr3_aa: CASSPPGQNTEAFF
clone_size: -; d_call: -; j_call: TRBJ2-3; v_call: TRBV7-3; cdr3_nt: TGTGCCAGCAGCTCCCCCCCCCAGGATACGCAGTATTTT; cdr3_aa: CASSSPPQDTQYF
clone_size: -; d_call: -; j_call: TRBJ1-4; v_call: TRBV7-2; cdr3_nt: TGTGCCAGCAGCCCCCCTGCCGGGTTCGGAAAACTGTTTTTT; cdr3_aa: CASSPPAGFGKLFF
clone_size: -; d_call: -; j_call: TRBJ2-1; v_call: TRBV9; cdr3_nt: TGTGCCAGCTCGCGAGGCCCAGGGGATAATGAGCAGTTCTTC; cdr3_aa: CASSRGPGDNEQFF
clone_size: few; d_call: -; j_call: TRBJ2-3; v_call: TRBV10-3; cdr3_nt: TGTGCCATCAGGTCGTCGACTATGCGGGATACGCAGTATTTT; cdr3_aa: CAIRSSTMRDTQYF
clone_size: -; d_call: -; j_call: TRBJ2-2; v_call: TRBV5-1; cdr3_nt: TGCGCCAGCAGCTTGACAGGGAACACCGGGGAGCTGTTTTTT; cdr3_aa: CASSLTGNTGELFF
clone_size: once; d_call: TRBD1; j_call: TRBJ1-1; v_call: TRBV5-1; cdr3_nt: TGCGCCAGCAGCTTGACAGGGGAACCCACTGAAGCTTTCTTT; cdr3_aa: CASSLTGEPTEAFF
clone_size: -; d_call: TRBD1; j_call: TRBJ2-7; v_call: TRBV10-3; cdr3_nt: TGTGCCATCAGGTATGGGACAGGACAGGGAGCCTACGAGCAGTACTTC; cdr3_aa: CAIRYGTGQGAYEQYF
clone_size: -; d_call: -; j_call: TRBJ1-3; v_call: TRBV19; cdr3_nt: TGTGCCAGTACCGGGGGGCGTTATGGAAACACCATATATTTT; cdr3_aa: CASTGGRYGNTIYF